The sequence of this T cell receptor beta chain was determined in a study of human T cells and chemical hapten exposure. This clonotype showed up just a few times. Time point denoted: patch test 3, about 24 weeks after DPC sensitization. Stated treatment: therapeutic diphenylcyclopropenone sensitization with weekly scalp DPC. Germline CDR1 is MNHEY and CDR2 is SVGAGI. The CDR3 spans 15 residues. The V gene lost 5 bases and the J gene lost 3 bases, with 16 bases spanning the gap. TCRdb used MiXCR to reprocess the RACE reads, holding one entry per CDR3 protein. In the table there are roughly 97,000 distinct CDR3 sequences, about 28% of which are singletons.

The V call is TRBV6-5, the J call TRBJ1-1; no clear D. The sample consisted of whole blood, taken in connection with sensitization to the hapten diphenylcyclopropenone (DPC). This clonotype originated in a man aged 35 to 55 with alopecia areata. Some clones in this sample may be carry-over from other donors' samples. The CDR3 loop is CASSPSRRGYTEAFF. The DNA of the CDR3 is TGTGCCAGCAGTCCCTCGCGTCGGGGTTACACTGAAGCTTTCTTT.